Below, 28 T cell receptor beta chains from the same sample are listed, as sequenced in a study of cytomegalovirus exposure and HLA in healthy donors. PCR primers comprised 60 Vbeta and 13 Jbeta primers. The repertoire was sequenced with immunoSEQ multiplex PCR; TCRdb's copy has only in-frame clones and lacks some. The table lists 45,000 to 50,000 clones, with approximately 16% in the top ten. The sample comprised PBMCs. These receptor sequences come from a male donor in good health and CMV-seronegative.

The chain is built from TRBV30 and TRBJ1-5, with 7 bases aligning to TRBD1. The CDR3 totals 14 residues. The J segment lost 7 bases and the V segment lost 2 bases, leaving 8 bases of the junction unmatched. Germline V CDR1 and CDR2: GTSNPN, SVGIG (reference sequence). The CDR3 is CAWSRGGLRQPQHF. The CDR3 DNA reads TGTGCCTGGAGTAGAGGGGGCTTACGGCAGCCCCAGCATTTT.

The V gene is TRBV19, the J gene TRBJ2-7, with 9 bases identical to TRBD1. Germline CDR1 reads LNHDA; CDR2 reads SQIVND (reference sequence). The CDR3 is 13 amino acids. J was trimmed by 6 bases and V by 6 bases; bases with no gene match: 6. Written as DNA, the CDR3 is TGTGCCAGTAGCCCGGGACAGGGAGGCGAGCAGTACTTC. This translates into CASSPGQGGEQYF.

This sequence joins TRBV5-1 and TRBJ2-3; 9 nucleotides line up with TRBD2. Germline CDR1 and CDR2: SGHRS and YFSETQ. This CDR3 region has 16 residues. V dropped 4 bases and J dropped 9; count of bases not matched to a gene: 15. The CDR3 loop is CASSNGTSRVQSTQYF. DNA of the CDR3: TGCGCCAGCAGCAATGGGACTAGCAGGGTACAGTCGACGCAGTATTTT.

J is TRBJ2-1 and V is TRBV5-4; TRBD2 aligns across 7 bases. Unmatched junction bases numbered 9, after V lost 2 bases and J lost 4 bases. CDR3 length equals 16 residues. Germline-derived CDR1 and CDR2 are SGHNT and YYREEE (reference sequence). The CDR3 region has the DNA TGTGCCAGCAGCTTCCTTTCGTCTAGCGGATACAATGAGCAGTTCTTC. This codes for CASSFLSSSGYNEQFF.

V is TRBV2 and J is TRBJ2-7; 8 nucleotides align to TRBD1. The CDR3 covers 16 residues. The V gene end was trimmed by 3 bases and the J gene end by 0 bases; junction bases not matched to a gene: 7. Germline V gene lookup returns CDR1 SNHLY and CDR2 FYNNEI. CDR3 in DNA: TGTGCCAGCAGTGATAGGGGGACAGGACTCTCCTACGAGCAGTACTTC. Its translation is CASSDRGTGLSYEQYF.

In nucleotides, the CDR3 is TGTGCCAGCAGTTACCGCCGGGACAGGGTCGTTCCCGAGCAGTACTTC. The encoded protein is CASSYRRDRVVPEQYF. The chain combines TRBV6-5 with TRBJ2-7, with TRBD1 identical over 9 bases. CDR1 and CDR2 from the germline V gene are MNHEY and SVGAGI. This CDR3 has 16 residues. The trim removed 2 bases at V and 6 bases at J, leaving 11 bases unmatched.

The CDR3 DNA sequence: TGTGCCAGCAGCTTCAACTACGAGCAGTACTTC. Its protein product is CASSFNYEQYF. The rearrangement links TRBV7-9 to TRBJ2-7; D gene ambiguous. The germline V gene encodes CDR1 SEHNR and CDR2 FQNEAQ (reference sequence). This CDR3 is 11 amino acids long. Trimming took 3 bases from V and 3 from J, leaving 3 bases between them.

The chain joins TRBV9 to TRBJ1-3, with 7 bases lining up with TRBD1. Germline values: CDR1 SGDLS, CDR2 YYNGEE. The CDR3 sequence is 17 residues long. J was trimmed by 3 bases and V by 2 bases; bases with no gene match: 11. The chain's CDR3 is CASSVSSTGADGNTIYF. The CDR3, as DNA: TGTGCCAGCAGCGTCTCATCAACAGGGGCGGATGGAAACACCATATATTTT.

The chain couples TRBV30 to TRBJ1-2; 11 nucleotides match TRBD1. Per germline, CDR1 GTSNPN and CDR2 SVGIG (reference sequence). The CDR3 is 17 amino acids. The J segment lost 6 bases and the V segment lost 3 bases, leaving 15 bases of the junction unmatched. In DNA form, the CDR3 reads TGTGCCTGGAGGTTGAGGTGGCTTGGACAGGGGGCAAATGGCTACACCTTC. It yields the protein CAWRLRWLGQGANGYTF.

The V gene is TRBV7-2, the J gene TRBJ1-4; 7 positions match TRBD1. The germline CDR1 and CDR2 sequences are SGHTA and FQGNSA. The CDR3 spans 13 residues. J was trimmed by 11 bases and V by 5 bases; bases with no gene match: 8. CDR3 region: CASSRTGAAKLFF. As DNA, the CDR3 is TGTGCCAGCAGCCGAACAGGGGCAGCGAAACTGTTTTTT.

The chain recombines TRBV7-3 with TRBJ2-5, with D possibly TRBD1 on 6 matching bases. This CDR3 is built from 14 residues. Germline CDR1 reads SGHTA; CDR2 reads FQGTGA. Trimming left V 2 bases short and J 3 bases short, with 10 bases between. The CDR3 region has the DNA TGTGCCAGCAGCTTAGGTCCAGGGGAAGAGACCCAGTACTTC. It is translated as CASSLGPGEETQYF.

CDR3: CATSRGPGQGPLSGANVLTF. The CDR3 bases are TGTGCCACCAGCAGAGGTCCGGGACAGGGCCCTCTTTCTGGGGCCAACGTCCTGACTTTC. This sequence joins TRBV15 and TRBJ2-6; 9 bases map to TRBD1. J lost 1 base, V lost 1 base, and 11 bases had no gene match. The CDR3 consists of 20 residues. Looked up from germline, CDR1 is LNHNV and CDR2 is YYDKDF (reference sequence).

The chain is built from TRBV2 and TRBJ1-5; tentative D call: TRBD1 (5 bases). Germline loops: CDR1 SNHLY, CDR2 FYNNEI. Trimming stripped 5 bases from V and 2 bases from J, with 19 bases between. This CDR3 is built from 17 residues. The CDR3 spells CASSQDRQGSGNQPQHF. Here the CDR3 DNA reads TGTGCCAGCAGTCAAGATAGGCAGGGAAGTGGCAATCAGCCCCAGCATTTT.

The chain has TRBV25-1 and TRBJ2-1, with 8 bases aligning to TRBD2. Germline trimming cut 3 bases from V and 0 bases from J; bases unmatched to any gene: 1. The CDR3 runs 15 residues. Germline values: CDR1 MGHDK, CDR2 SYGVNS. In DNA, the CDR3 is TGTGCCAGCAGTGACAGCGGGGGCTCCTACAATGAGCAGTTCTTC. It encodes CASSDSGGSYNEQFF.

DNA for the CDR3: TGCGCCAGCAGCCGGGGACAGGGGGACGATACGCAGTATTTT. This translates into CASSRGQGDDTQYF. The chain combines TRBV4-3 with TRBJ2-3, with 11 bases that match TRBD1. Germline CDR1 reads LGHNA; CDR2 reads YSLEER. Trimming cost V 4 bases and J 6 bases; bases outside gene matches: 3. The CDR3 sequence is 14 residues long.

The rearrangement joins TRBV5-3 to TRBJ1-4, with unresolved D. TRBV5-3 is marked as an open reading frame, function uncertain. The CDR3 runs 11 residues. Trimming cost V 2 bases and J 7 bases, with 3 bases left between them. As DNA, the CDR3 is TGTGCCAGAAGCTTCGGTGAAAAACTGTTTTTT. This codes for CARSFGEKLFF.

V usage is TRBV7-2 and J usage is TRBJ2-7; D unresolved. Deletions cut 2 bases from V and 6 bases from J, with 8 bases between. This CDR3 spans 12 amino acids. Germline lookup yields CDR1 SGHTA and CDR2 FQGNSA. CDR3: CASSLFSSEQYF. DNA of the CDR3: TGTGCCAGCAGCTTATTCAGTTCCGAGCAGTACTTC.

The chain is built from TRBV5-1 and TRBJ2-6, with D possibly being TRBD1 (6 bases). The germline V gene has CDR1 SGHRS and CDR2 YFSETQ. The V end was cut by 2 bases, the J end by 0 bases, with 15 bases between. The CDR3 length is 18 residues. The CDR3 nucleotides read TGCGCCAGCAGCTTTAGACAGGTGAAGTACTCTGGGGCCAACGTCCTGACTTTC. It encodes CASSFRQVKYSGANVLTF.

The chain links TRBV30 to TRBJ2-7; D remains ambiguous. The V and J ends lost 3 bases and 3 bases respectively, with 9 bases between them. The CDR3 length is 12 residues. Per germline, CDR1 GTSNPN and CDR2 SVGIG (reference sequence). The CDR3, as DNA: TGTGCCTGGAGCCAGGATTTCTACGAGCAGTACTTC. Encoded protein: CAWSQDFYEQYF. The variable domain in full, completed from reference TRBV30 and TRBJ2-7, reads SQTIHQWPATLVQPVGSPLSLECTVEGTSNPNLYWYRQAAGRGLQLLFYSVGIGQISSEVPQNLSASRPQDRQFILSSKKLLLSDSGFYLCAWSQDFYEQYFGPGTRLTVT.

CDR3 in DNA: TGTGCCAGCAGCTATTCTACTAGCGGTGGGGAGGAAGATACGCAGTATTTT. Its protein product is CASSYSTSGGEEDTQYF. J is TRBJ2-3 and V is TRBV7-3, with 8 bases fitting TRBD2. The trim removed 4 bases at V and 5 bases at J, leaving 14 bases unmatched. This CDR3 is built from 17 residues. In germline, CDR1 is SGHTA, CDR2 FQGTGA.

The J gene is TRBJ1-1, the V gene TRBV18; D gene unclear. This CDR3 is 14 amino acids long. The germline V and J ends were trimmed by 6 bases and 1 base, with 12 bases remaining between them. The germline gives CDR1 KGHSH, CDR2 LQKENI. CDR3 nucleotide sequence: TGTGCCAGCTCCCCCAGACAACCGAACACTGAAGCTTTCTTT. Translating it yields CASSPRQPNTEAFF.

The chain links TRBV4-2 to TRBJ1-2; D gene ambiguous. The CDR3 length is 16 residues. Trimming stripped 4 bases from V and 4 bases from J, with 19 bases between. Germline V gives CDR1 LGHNA, CDR2 YNFKEQ. The CDR3 spells CASSRLGEATSYGYTF. The CDR3 coding sequence is TGTGCCAGCAGCCGCCTAGGAGAGGCCACCAGCTATGGCTACACCTTC.

V is TRBV19 and J is TRBJ1-2; TRBD1 matches at 7 bases. The CDR3 contains 12 residues. The V and J ends lost 3 bases and 8 bases, in that order; junction bases with no gene match: 3. Germline CDR1 is LNHDA and CDR2 is SQIVND (reference sequence). The CDR3 sequence is CASSMPGGGYTF. In DNA, the CDR3 is TGTGCCAGTAGTATGCCAGGGGGAGGCTACACCTTC.

This chain uses TRBV29-1 with TRBJ2-5, with TRBD1 as a possible D gene (6 bases). The J call may be wrong; the DNA end is better matched by TRBJ2-7. The length of the CDR3 is 13 residues. The germline gives CDR1 SQVTM, CDR2 ANQGSEA. The CDR3 reads CSVSTGTSYEQYF. In DNA, the CDR3 is TGCAGCGTTTCTACAGGGACCTCCTACGAGCAGTACTTC.

This chain joins TRBV18 and TRBJ1-5; 7 bases line up with TRBD1. This CDR3 region has 15 residues. The trim removed 4 bases at V and 3 bases at J, leaving 6 bases unmatched. Per germline, CDR1 KGHSH and CDR2 LQKENI. The CDR3 region has the DNA TGTGCCAGCTCACTAGGGACAGAAGTCAATCAGCCCCAGCATTTT. The encoded protein is CASSLGTEVNQPQHF.

CDR3 nucleotide sequence: TGCGCCAGCAGCACGGGACAGGCGGGGACTGAAGCTTTCTTT. This gives the protein CASSTGQAGTEAFF. V is TRBV5-1 and J is TRBJ1-1; TRBD1 aligns across 8 bases. The germline V gene encodes CDR1 SGHRS and CDR2 YFSETQ. This CDR3 is 14 amino acids long. The junction had 7 bases not matched to a gene; V was cut back by 4 bases and J by 5 bases.

J is TRBJ2-3 and V is TRBV7-2, with D possibly TRBD1 on 6 matching bases. The CDR3 loop spans 16 amino acids. Germline CDR1 SGHTA, CDR2 FQGNSA. Trimming stripped 2 bases from V and 2 bases from J, with 14 bases between. This CDR3 reads CASSLQGGGVTDTQYF. The CDR3 DNA reads as TGTGCCAGCAGCTTACAAGGGGGTGGGGTCACAGATACGCAGTATTTT.

V gene TRBV19 combines with J gene TRBJ1-5, with no clear D. The CDR3 contains 15 residues. The germline V gene encodes CDR1 LNHDA and CDR2 SQIVND (reference sequence). V lost 1 base and J lost 3, with 10 bases in between. The CDR3 DNA reads as TGTGCCAGTAGTATAGGTCCCGGGGACAATCAGCCCCAGCATTTT. It is translated as CASSIGPGDNQPQHF.